This record concerns one TCR beta chain sequence. Its target is unknown. The repertoire was sequenced with immunoSEQ multiplex PCR; TCRdb's copy has only in-frame clones and lacks some. This table has around 100,000 clones, roughly 90% appearing once. The sample belongs to a study of CD4+ T cells in melanoma. The junction had 15 bases not matched to a gene; V was cut back by 6 bases and J by 8 bases. From germline, CDR1 is SNHLY and CDR2 FYNNEI. This CDR3 spans 18 amino acids. Study outcomes and limitations: Neoantigen-specific CD4+ T cells in melanoma reportedly had diverse differentiation states. CD8+ T cell, macrophage and B cell function reportedly correlated with neoantigen-specific CD4+ T cells.

This sequence originates from a human donor with melanoma. Sequenced sample: peripheral blood. The chain employs TRBV2 and TRBJ2-3; 15 nucleotides line up with TRBD2. CDR3 protein: CASSGLAGGRKRQGTQYF. The CDR3 coding sequence is TGTGCCAGCAGCGGACTAGCGGGGGGGCGTAAACGACAGGGTACGCAGTATTTT.